In this sample, the clone carrying this T cell receptor (beta chain) turned up a few times. Its cognate antigen is unknown. The data were taken from a study of post-analysis software for immune sequencing data. As for the study in general: Recorded disease courses covered relapsing-remitting, secondary progressive and progressive-relapsing multiple sclerosis. Some patients had no subtype annotation. Study-wide findings and caveats: Multiple sclerosis patients showed significantly lower normalized Chao1 diversity than controls did. About five TRBV segments occurring more often in patients than controls included TRBV5-6, TRBV5-1 and TRBV20-1. Samples made in the same batch grouped tightly together by F measure.

The CDR3 sequence is 15 residues long. The V gene's germline CDR1 is SGHTA and CDR2 FQGNSA. The V end lost 5 bases, the J end lost 2 bases, and 12 bases lay between the germline ends. Researchers reported that TCR beta cDNA libraries carried unique molecular identifiers. With 1 to 10 million T cells as the source, roughly 0.5 million cDNA molecules resulted. MiXCR, run by TCRdb on the PCR reads, gives a single entry per CDR3 protein. Of some 890,000 distinct CDR3 sequences listed, roughly 58% were seen once; the top ten hold 4.6%. The specimen sequenced was blood. The TCR originated in a girl aged 5-17 years with multiple sclerosis. The chain uses TRBV7-2 and TRBJ1-4, with D perhaps TRBD1 (5 bases). The CDR3 DNA is TGTGCCAGCAGCAGCCAAGGGGCGACTAATGAAAAACTGTTTTTT. It codes for CASSSQGATNEKLFF. The entire variable domain, with the rest obtained from reference TRBV7-2 and TRBJ1-4, is as follows: GAGVSQSPSNKVTEKGKDVELRCDPISGHTALYWYRQSLGQGLEFLIYFQGNSAPDKSGLPSDRFSAERTGGSVSTLTIQRTQQEDSAVYLCASSSQGATNEKLFFGSGTQLSVL.